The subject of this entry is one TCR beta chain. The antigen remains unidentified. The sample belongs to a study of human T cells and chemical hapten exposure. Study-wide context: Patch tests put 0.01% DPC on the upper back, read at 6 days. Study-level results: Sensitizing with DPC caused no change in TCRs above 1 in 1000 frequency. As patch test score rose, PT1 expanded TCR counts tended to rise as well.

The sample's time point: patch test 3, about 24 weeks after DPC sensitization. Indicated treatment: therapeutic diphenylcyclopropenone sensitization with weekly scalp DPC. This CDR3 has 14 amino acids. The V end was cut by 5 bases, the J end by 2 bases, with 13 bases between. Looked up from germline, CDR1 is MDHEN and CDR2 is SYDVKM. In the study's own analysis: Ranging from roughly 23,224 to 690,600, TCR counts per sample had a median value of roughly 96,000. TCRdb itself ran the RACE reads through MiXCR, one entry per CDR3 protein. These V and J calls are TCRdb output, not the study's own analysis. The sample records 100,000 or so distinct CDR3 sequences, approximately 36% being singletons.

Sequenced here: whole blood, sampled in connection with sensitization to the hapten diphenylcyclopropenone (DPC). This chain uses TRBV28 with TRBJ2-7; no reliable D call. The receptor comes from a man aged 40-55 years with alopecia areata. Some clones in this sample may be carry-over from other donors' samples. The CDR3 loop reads CASSPQGNPYEQYF. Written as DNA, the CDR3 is TGTGCCAGCAGTCCACAAGGGAACCCCTACGAGCAGTACTTC.